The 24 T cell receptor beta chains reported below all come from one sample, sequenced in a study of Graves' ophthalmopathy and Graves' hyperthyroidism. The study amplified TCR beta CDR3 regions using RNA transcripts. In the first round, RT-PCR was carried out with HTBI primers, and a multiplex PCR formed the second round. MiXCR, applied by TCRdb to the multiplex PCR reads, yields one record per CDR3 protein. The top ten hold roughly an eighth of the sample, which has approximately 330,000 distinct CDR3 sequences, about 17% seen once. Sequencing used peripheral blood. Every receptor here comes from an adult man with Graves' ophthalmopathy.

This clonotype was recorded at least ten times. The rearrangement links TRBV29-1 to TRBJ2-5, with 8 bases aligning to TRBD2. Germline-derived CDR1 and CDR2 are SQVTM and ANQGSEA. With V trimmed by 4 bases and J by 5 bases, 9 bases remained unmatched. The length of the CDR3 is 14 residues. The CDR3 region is CSVGTAGAGETQYF. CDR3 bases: TGCAGCGTTGGAACAGCGGGGGCAGGGGAGACCCAGTACTTC.

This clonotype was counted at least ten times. CDR3 region: CASSLRGPPLETQYF. DNA of the CDR3: TGCGCCAGCAGCTTGCGTGGACCGCCCCTGGAGACCCAGTACTTC. This rearrangement joins TRBV5-1 to TRBJ2-5; D is unresolved. This CDR3 is built from 15 residues. From germline, CDR1 is SGHRS and CDR2 YFSETQ. Trimming stripped 1 base from V and 5 bases from J, with 15 bases between.

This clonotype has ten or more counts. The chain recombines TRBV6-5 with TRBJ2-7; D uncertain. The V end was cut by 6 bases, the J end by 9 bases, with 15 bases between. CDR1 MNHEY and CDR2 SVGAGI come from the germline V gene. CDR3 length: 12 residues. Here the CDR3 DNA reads TGTGCCAGCAGAGTCGGGCCTGAGAGGCAGTACTTC. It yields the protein CASRVGPERQYF.

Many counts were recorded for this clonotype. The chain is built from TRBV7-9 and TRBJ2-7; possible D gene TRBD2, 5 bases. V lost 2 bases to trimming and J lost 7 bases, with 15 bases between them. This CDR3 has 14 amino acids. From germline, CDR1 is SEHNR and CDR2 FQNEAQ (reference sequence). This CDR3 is CASSLIGGPWEQYF. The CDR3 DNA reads TGTGCCAGCAGCTTAATCGGAGGCCCGTGGGAGCAGTACTTC. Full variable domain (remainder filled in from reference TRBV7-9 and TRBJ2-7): DTGVSQNPRHKITKRGQNVTFRCDPISEHNRLYWYRQTLGQGPEFLTYFQNEAQLEKSRLLSDRFSAERPKGSFSTLEIQRTEQGDSAMYLCASSLIGGPWEQYFGPGTRLTVT.

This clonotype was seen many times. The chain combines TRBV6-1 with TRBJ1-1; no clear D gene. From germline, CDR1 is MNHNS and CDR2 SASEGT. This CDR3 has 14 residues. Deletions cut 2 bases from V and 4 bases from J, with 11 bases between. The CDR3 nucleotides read TGTGCCAGCAGTGAACAGATTTGGGGCACTGAAGCTTTCTTT. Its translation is CASSEQIWGTEAFF.

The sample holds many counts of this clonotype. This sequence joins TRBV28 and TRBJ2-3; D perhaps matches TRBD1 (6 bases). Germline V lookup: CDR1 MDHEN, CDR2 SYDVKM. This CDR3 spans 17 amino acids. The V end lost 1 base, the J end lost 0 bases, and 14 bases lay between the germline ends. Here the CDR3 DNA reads TGTGCCAGCAGTTTATTCCAAGGGACATCTAGCACAGATACGCAGTATTTT. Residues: CASSLFQGTSSTDTQYF.

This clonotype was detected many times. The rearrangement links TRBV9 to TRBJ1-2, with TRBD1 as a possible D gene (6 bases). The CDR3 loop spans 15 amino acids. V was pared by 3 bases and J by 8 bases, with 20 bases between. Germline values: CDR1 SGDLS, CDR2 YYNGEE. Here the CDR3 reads CASSAMDSAEGGYTF. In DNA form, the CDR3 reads TGTGCCAGCAGCGCGATGGACAGCGCAGAGGGGGGCTACACCTTC.

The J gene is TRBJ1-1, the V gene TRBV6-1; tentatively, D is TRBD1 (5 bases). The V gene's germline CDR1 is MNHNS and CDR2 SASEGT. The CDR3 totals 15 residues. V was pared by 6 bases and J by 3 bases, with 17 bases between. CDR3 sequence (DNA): TGTGCCAGCAGGCAGGACACAGCTTGGGACACTGAAGCTTTCTTT. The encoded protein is CASRQDTAWDTEAFF.

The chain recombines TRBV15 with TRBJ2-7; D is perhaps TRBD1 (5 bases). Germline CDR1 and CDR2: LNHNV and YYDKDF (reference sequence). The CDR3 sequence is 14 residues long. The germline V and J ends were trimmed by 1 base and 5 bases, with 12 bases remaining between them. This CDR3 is CATSRGGRVNEQYF. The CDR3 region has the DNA TGTGCCACCAGCAGAGGCGGCAGGGTAAACGAGCAGTACTTC.

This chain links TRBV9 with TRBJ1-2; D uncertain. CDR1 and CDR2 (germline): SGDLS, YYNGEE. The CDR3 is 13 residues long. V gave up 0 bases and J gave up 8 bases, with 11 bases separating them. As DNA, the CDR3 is TGTGCCAGCAGCGTAGGAGGAGATGGGGGCTACACCTTC. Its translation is CASSVGGDGGYTF.

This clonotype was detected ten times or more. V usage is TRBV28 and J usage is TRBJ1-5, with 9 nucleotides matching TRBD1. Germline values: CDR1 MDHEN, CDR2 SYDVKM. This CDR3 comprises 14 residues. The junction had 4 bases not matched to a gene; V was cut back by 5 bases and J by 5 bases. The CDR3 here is CASSRDRVYQPQHF. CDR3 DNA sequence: TGTGCCAGCAGTAGGGACAGGGTGTATCAGCCCCAGCATTTT.

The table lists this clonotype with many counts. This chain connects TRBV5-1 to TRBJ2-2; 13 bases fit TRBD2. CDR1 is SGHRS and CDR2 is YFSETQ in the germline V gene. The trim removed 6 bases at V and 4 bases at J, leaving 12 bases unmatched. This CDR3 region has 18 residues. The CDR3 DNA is TGCGCCAGCACCCCGACAGGACTAGCGGGAGCGGGCACCGGGGAGCTGTTTTTT. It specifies CASTPTGLAGAGTGELFF.

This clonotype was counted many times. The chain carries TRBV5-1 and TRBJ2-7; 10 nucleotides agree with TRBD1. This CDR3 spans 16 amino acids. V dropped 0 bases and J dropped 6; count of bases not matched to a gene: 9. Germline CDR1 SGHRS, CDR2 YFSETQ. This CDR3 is CASSLGGSGTGVEQYF. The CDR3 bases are TGCGCCAGCAGCTTGGGGGGGTCCGGGACAGGGGTCGAGCAGTACTTC.

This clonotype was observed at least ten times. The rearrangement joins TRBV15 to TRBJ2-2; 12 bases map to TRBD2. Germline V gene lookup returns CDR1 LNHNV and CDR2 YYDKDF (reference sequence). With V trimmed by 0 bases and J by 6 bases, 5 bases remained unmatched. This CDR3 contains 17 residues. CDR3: CATSRDPASGGAGELFF. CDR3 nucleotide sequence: TGTGCCACCAGCAGAGATCCCGCTAGCGGGGGGGCCGGGGAGCTGTTTTTT.

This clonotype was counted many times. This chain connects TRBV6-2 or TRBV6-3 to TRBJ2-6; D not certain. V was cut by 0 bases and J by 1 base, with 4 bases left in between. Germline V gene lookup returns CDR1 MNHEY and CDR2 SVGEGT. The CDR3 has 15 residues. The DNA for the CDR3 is TGTGCCAGCAGTTACTCGCGGTCTGGGGCCAACGTCCTGACTTTC. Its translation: CASSYSRSGANVLTF.

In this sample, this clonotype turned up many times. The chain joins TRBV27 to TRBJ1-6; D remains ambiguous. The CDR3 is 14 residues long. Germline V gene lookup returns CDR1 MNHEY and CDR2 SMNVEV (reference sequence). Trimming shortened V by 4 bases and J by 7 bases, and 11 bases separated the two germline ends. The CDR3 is CASSWSGSNSPLHF. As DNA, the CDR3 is TGTGCCAGCAGTTGGAGCGGTTCCAATTCACCCCTCCACTTT.

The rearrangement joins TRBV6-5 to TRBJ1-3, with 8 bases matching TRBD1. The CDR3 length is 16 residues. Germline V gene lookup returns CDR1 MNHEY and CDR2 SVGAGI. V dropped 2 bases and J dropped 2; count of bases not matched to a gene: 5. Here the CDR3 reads CASSYGGRGPGNTIYF. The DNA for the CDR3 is TGTGCCAGCAGTTACGGGGGCAGGGGGCCTGGAAACACCATATATTTT.

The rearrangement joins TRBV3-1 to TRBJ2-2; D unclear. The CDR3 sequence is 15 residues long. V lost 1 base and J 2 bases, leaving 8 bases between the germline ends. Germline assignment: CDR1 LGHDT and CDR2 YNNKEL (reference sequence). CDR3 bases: TGTGCCAGCAGCCAAGCTTACCAAAACACCGGGGAGCTGTTTTTT. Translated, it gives CASSQAYQNTGELFF.

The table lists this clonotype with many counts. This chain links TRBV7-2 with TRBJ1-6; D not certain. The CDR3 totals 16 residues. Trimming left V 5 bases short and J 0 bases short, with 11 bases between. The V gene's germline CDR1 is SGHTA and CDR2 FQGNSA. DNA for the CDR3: TGTGCCAGCAGCAAACGCGGGAGCTCCTATAATTCACCCCTCCACTTT. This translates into CASSKRGSSYNSPLHF.

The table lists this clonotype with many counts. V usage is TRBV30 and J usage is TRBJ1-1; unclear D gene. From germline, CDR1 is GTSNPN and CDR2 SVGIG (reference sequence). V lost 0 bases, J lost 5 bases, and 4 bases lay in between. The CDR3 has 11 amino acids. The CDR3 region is CAWSVETEAFF. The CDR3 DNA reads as TGTGCCTGGAGTGTAGAGACTGAAGCTTTCTTT.

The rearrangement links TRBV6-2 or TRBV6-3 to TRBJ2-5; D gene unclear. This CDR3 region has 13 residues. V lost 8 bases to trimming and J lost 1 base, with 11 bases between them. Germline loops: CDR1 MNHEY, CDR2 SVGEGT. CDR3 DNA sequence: TGTGCCAGCGACCCCAGTCCCCAAGAGACCCAGTACTTC. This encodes CASDPSPQETQYF.

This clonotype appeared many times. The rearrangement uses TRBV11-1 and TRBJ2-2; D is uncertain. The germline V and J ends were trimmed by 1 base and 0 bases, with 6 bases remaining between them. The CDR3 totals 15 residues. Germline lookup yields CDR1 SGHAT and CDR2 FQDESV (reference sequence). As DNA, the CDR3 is TGTGCCAGCAGCTTAGTAGCTGCGAACACCGGGGAGCTGTTTTTT. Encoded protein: CASSLVAANTGELFF.

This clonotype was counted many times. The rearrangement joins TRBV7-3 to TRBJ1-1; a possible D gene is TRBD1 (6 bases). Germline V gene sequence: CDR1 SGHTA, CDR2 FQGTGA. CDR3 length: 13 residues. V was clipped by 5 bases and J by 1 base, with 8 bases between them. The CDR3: CASSMGQNTEAFF. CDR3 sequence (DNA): TGTGCCAGCAGCATGGGACAGAACACTGAAGCTTTCTTT.

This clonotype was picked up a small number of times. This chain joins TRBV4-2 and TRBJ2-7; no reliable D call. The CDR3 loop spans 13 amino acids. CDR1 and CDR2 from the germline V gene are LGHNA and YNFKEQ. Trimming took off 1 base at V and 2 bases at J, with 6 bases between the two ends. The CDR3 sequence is CASSQADPYEQYF. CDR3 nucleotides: TGTGCCAGCAGCCAAGCGGACCCCTACGAGCAGTACTTC.